Sequencing of this T cell receptor beta chain was carried out in a study of cytomegalovirus exposure and HLA in healthy donors. V was trimmed by 5 bases and J by 2 bases, leaving 10 bases between them. Germline V lookup: CDR1 LNHDA, CDR2 SQIVND (reference sequence). The CDR3 has 14 amino acids. The PCR contained 60 Vbeta and 13 Jbeta primers. In the study's own analysis: Some 11 million of the about 80 million unique TCR beta chains counted in a later analysis were shared. TCRdb's table, derived via immunoSEQ multiplex PCR, lists solely in-frame clones and lacks some. The V and J calls and clone size come from that table; D and trimming were worked out from the DNA. The repertoire holds 250,000 to 350,000 clones, with about nine tenths as singletons.

The rearrangement links TRBV19 to TRBJ1-5, with unresolved D. The sequenced sample consisted of PBMCs. This TCR was recovered from a man aged 40-49 years in good health and CMV-seropositive. CDR3 region: CASSFPTGNQPQHF. The CDR3 region has the DNA TGTGCCAGTAGTTTTCCAACGGGCAATCAGCCCCAGCATTTT.